These 28 T cell receptor beta chains came from one sample sequenced in a study of T-cell reconstitution after alpha-beta-depleted transplantation in children. The TCRbeta library was prepared with unique molecular identifiers. TCRdb analysed the PCR reads with MiXCR anew, one entry per CDR3 protein. The profile shows some 200,000 distinct CDR3 sequences, 6.6% of them singletons. Source: PBMCs, taken before TCRalphabeta/CD19-depleted stem cell transplant. Source of these receptors: a boy aged 2-9 years with acute lymphoblastic leukemia, due to receive a stem cell transplant.

This clonotype was seen many times. The V call is TRBV7-2, the J call TRBJ2-2; D ambiguous. Deletions cut 4 bases from V and 6 bases from J, with 6 bases between. This CDR3 has 12 residues. CDR1 SGHTA and CDR2 FQGNSA come from the germline V gene. CDR3 loop: CASSSRPGELFF. CDR3 coding DNA: TGTGCCAGCAGCTCCCGCCCCGGGGAGCTGTTTTTT.

This clonotype was detected ten times or more. The rearrangement joins TRBV30 to TRBJ2-7; tentative D call: TRBD2 (6 bases). Germline CDR1 and CDR2: GTSNPN and SVGIG (reference sequence). Trimming took 1 base from V and 2 from J, leaving 6 bases between them. The CDR3 extends over 12 amino acids. CDR3 in DNA: TGTGCCTGGAGTGCGGGGGCCTACGAGCAGTACTTC. It is translated as CAWSAGAYEQYF.

The chain couples TRBV6-2 or TRBV6-3 to TRBJ2-2; the match to TRBD2 covers 7 bases. The CDR3 contains 12 residues. CDR1 is MNHEY and CDR2 is SVGEGT in the germline V gene. J was trimmed by 13 bases and V by 4 bases; bases with no gene match: 6. CDR3 sequence: CASSSGLVVLFF. CDR3 in DNA: TGTGCCAGCAGTTCCGGACTAGTGGTGCTGTTTTTT.

The sample holds many counts of this clonotype. This chain uses TRBV20-1 with TRBJ2-1; 10 bases fit TRBD1. CDR3 length: 14 amino acids. Germline V gene data show CDR1 as DFQATT and CDR2 as SNEGSKA (reference sequence). Trimming took 6 bases from V and 5 from J; bases not matched to a gene: 7. The CDR3 DNA sequence: TGCAGTGCGTGGGACAGGGGAGGTGACAATGAGCAGTTCTTC. Translating gives CSAWDRGGDNEQFF.

Only a few counts were recorded for this clonotype. The chain combines TRBV5-5 with TRBJ1-6; a weak D match, TRBD1 (5 bases). The V gene's germline CDR1 is SGHKS and CDR2 YYEKEE (reference sequence). V was trimmed by 4 bases and J by 8 bases, leaving 16 bases between them. The CDR3 length is 15 residues. In DNA, the CDR3 is TGTGCCAGCAGCCCACGACAGAGAAGCGATTCACCCCTCCACTTT. Protein: CASSPRQRSDSPLHF.

This clonotype showed up just a few times. The rearrangement joins TRBV4-2 to TRBJ2-7, with D unresolved. CDR3 length equals 14 residues. Trimming shortened V by 10 bases and J by 0 bases, and 16 bases separated the two germline ends. CDR1 is LGHNA, CDR2 YNFKEQ, per germline. The CDR3 coding sequence is TGTGCCATGGGCCTCGGGCTCCGCTCCTACGAGCAGTACTTC. The encoded protein is CAMGLGLRSYEQYF.

As concerns this clonotype: Compared with germline, one end of the junction differs, possibly owing to a read error. The chain couples TRBV28 to TRBJ2-1, with 8 bases matching TRBD2. Germline V gene sequence: CDR1 MDHEN, CDR2 SYDVKM. This CDR3 contains 15 residues. In nucleotides, the CDR3 is TGTGCCAGCAGTGCTACCTCCGCAGCCGGGACTAGAGCGCTCTTC. This sequence encodes CASSATSAAGTRALF.

This clonotype turned up a few times. V gene TRBV5-6 combines with J gene TRBJ2-5; tentative D call: TRBD2 (5 bases). CDR1 and CDR2 from the germline V gene are SGHDT and YYEEEE. This CDR3 spans 15 amino acids. The V gene lost 4 bases and the J gene lost 5 bases, with 18 bases spanning the gap. The CDR3 sequence is CASSQSGGPGETQYF. The CDR3 region has the DNA TGTGCCAGCAGCCAGTCGGGCGGGCCGGGTGAGACCCAGTACTTC.

The V call is TRBV15, the J call TRBJ1-3; D is possibly TRBD1 (6 bases). The V gene lost 2 bases and the J gene lost 2 bases, with 16 bases spanning the gap. The germline CDR1 and CDR2 sequences are LNHNV and YYDKDF (reference sequence). The CDR3 contains 17 residues. The CDR3 DNA follows: TGTGCCACCAGCAGACTGCCCCCAGGGGCAGCTGGAAACACCATATATTTT. This gives the protein CATSRLPPGAAGNTIYF.

This clonotype was seen repeatedly, ten times or more. The chain carries TRBV28 and TRBJ1-6; D unresolved. This CDR3 has 15 amino acids. V gave up 6 bases and J gave up 0 bases, with 9 bases separating them. CDR1 MDHEN and CDR2 SYDVKM come from the germline V gene. This CDR3 reads CASRIRSSYNSPLHF. The DNA of the CDR3 is TGTGCCAGCAGGATTCGAAGCTCCTATAATTCACCCCTCCACTTT. The variable domain in full, completed from reference TRBV28 and TRBJ1-6, reads DVKVTQSSRYLVKRTGEKVFLECVQDMDHENMFWYRQDPGLGLRLIYFSYDVKMKEKGDIPEGYSVSREKKERFSLILESASTNQTSMYLCASRIRSSYNSPLHFGNGTRLTVT.

This clonotype turned up a few times. CDR3 sequence (DNA): TGCGCCAGCAGCCCGGAGGTCCAGGGAAACTATGGCTACACCTTC. Translated, it gives CASSPEVQGNYGYTF. V gene TRBV5-1 combines with J gene TRBJ1-2; possibly TRBD1 for D (5 bases). This CDR3 region has 15 residues. Germline assignment: CDR1 SGHRS and CDR2 YFSETQ. The V and J ends lost 4 bases and 2 bases respectively, with 15 bases between them.

This clonotype was counted only a few times. The chain recombines TRBV28 with TRBJ2-1; 7 bases line up with TRBD1. Unmatched junction bases numbered 5, after V lost 5 bases and J lost 7 bases. In germline, CDR1 is MDHEN, CDR2 SYDVKM. The CDR3 is made up of 13 amino acids. DNA for the CDR3: TGTGCCAGCAGTGGGGACAGCCGAAATGAGCAGTTCTTC. This sequence encodes CASSGDSRNEQFF.

At least ten counts were recorded for this clonotype. The chain uses TRBV4-2 and TRBJ2-1, with 7 bases that match TRBD1. This CDR3 contains 14 residues. Trimming took 6 bases from V and 7 from J; bases not matched to a gene: 9. Germline CDR1 reads LGHNA; CDR2 reads YNFKEQ. The CDR3 is CASSPRLQGNEQFF. The CDR3 DNA sequence: TGTGCCAGCAGTCCACGGCTACAGGGGAATGAGCAGTTCTTC.

This clonotype has just a few counts. The chain carries TRBV7-2 and TRBJ2-5; TRBD1 is a possible D gene (6 bases). This CDR3 contains 16 residues. V was pared by 2 bases and J by 5 bases, with 18 bases between. Looked up from germline, CDR1 is SGHTA and CDR2 is FQGNSA. The CDR3, as DNA: TGTGCCAGCAGCTTATATCCAGGGGAACGGCACGAGACCCAGTACTTC. It codes for CASSLYPGERHETQYF.

The chain carries TRBV6-1 and TRBJ1-5; D is unresolved. The germline V and J ends were trimmed by 6 bases and 3 bases, with 12 bases remaining between them. This CDR3 spans 14 amino acids. Germline loops: CDR1 MNHNS, CDR2 SASEGT. The CDR3 nucleotides read TGTGCCAGCAGAGTTTCGGTAGACAATCAGCCCCAGCATTTT. Protein product: CASRVSVDNQPQHF.

This clonotype has a handful of counts. J is TRBJ1-5 and V is TRBV11-2; 9 positions agree with TRBD1. Germline assignment: CDR1 SGHAT and CDR2 FQNNGV. The CDR3 runs to 21 residues. The V and J ends lost 0 bases and 4 bases, in that order; junction bases with no gene match: 19. The chain's CDR3 is CASSLEHRVGQGSSSNQPQHF. Here the CDR3 DNA reads TGTGCCAGCAGCTTAGAACATAGGGTAGGACAGGGGTCGTCCTCAAATCAGCCCCAGCATTTT.

This clonotype was counted a few times. V is TRBV28 and J is TRBJ1-5; 7 bases align to TRBD1. Germline assignment: CDR1 MDHEN and CDR2 SYDVKM. The CDR3 extends over 17 amino acids. The J segment lost 6 bases and the V segment lost 5 bases, leaving 16 bases of the junction unmatched. The CDR3 DNA is TGTGCCAGCAGTCGCAGGGGGTCGGGATTTTTGGGTCAGCCCCAGCATTTT. Protein product: CASSRRGSGFLGQPQHF. Full variable domain (missing parts from reference TRBV28 and TRBJ1-5): DVKVTQSSRYLVKRTGEKVFLECVQDMDHENMFWYRQDPGLGLRLIYFSYDVKMKEKGDIPEGYSVSREKKERFSLILESASTNQTSMYLCASSRRGSGFLGQPQHFGDGTRLSIL.

There are many counts of this clonotype. The CDR3 region is CASRVSGQGPEQYF. CDR3 DNA: TGTGCCAGCAGAGTCTCGGGACAGGGTCCCGAGCAGTACTTC. The rearrangement joins TRBV6-5 to TRBJ2-7; TRBD1 matches at 9 bases. The CDR3 length is 14 residues. V lost 6 bases, J lost 6 bases, and 9 bases stayed unmatched. CDR1 MNHEY and CDR2 SVGAGI come from the germline V gene.

This clonotype turned up a few times. This chain links TRBV7-2 with TRBJ2-1, with D possibly TRBD2 on 5 matching bases. This CDR3 has 14 amino acids. In germline, CDR1 is SGHTA, CDR2 FQGNSA. V dropped 5 bases and J dropped 3 bases, with 11 bases sitting between them. CDR3: CASSPGDYYNEQFF. The CDR3 DNA reads TGTGCCAGCAGCCCCGGCGACTACTACAATGAGCAGTTCTTC.

CDR3 nucleotide sequence: TGCAGTGCTCCCGGACTAAGGGACGAGCAGTACTTC. It is translated as CSAPGLRDEQYF. V gene TRBV20-1 combines with J gene TRBJ2-7; TRBD2 is a possible D gene (6 bases). Trimming pared 5 bases from V and 5 bases from J, leaving 13 bases between. Germline lookup yields CDR1 DFQATT and CDR2 SNEGSKA (reference sequence). The CDR3 is 12 amino acids.

Many counts were recorded for this clonotype. The chain couples TRBV28 to TRBJ2-7; a possible D gene is TRBD1 (5 bases). Trimming cost V 7 bases and J 1 base, with 11 bases left between them. Germline loops: CDR1 MDHEN, CDR2 SYDVKM. This CDR3 has 13 residues. The CDR3 loop is CASTPTDSYEQYF. DNA for the CDR3: TGTGCCAGCACCCCGACAGATTCCTACGAGCAGTACTTC.

V gene TRBV19 combines with J gene TRBJ2-2, with D unclear. CDR1 LNHDA and CDR2 SQIVND come from the germline V gene (reference sequence). The CDR3 has 14 amino acids. The V end was cut by 0 bases, the J end by 4 bases, with 6 bases between. As DNA, the CDR3 is TGTGCCAGTAGTATAGAGACATTCACCGGGGAGCTGTTTTTT. It encodes CASSIETFTGELFF.

This clonotype was recorded at least ten times. This chain links TRBV20-1 with TRBJ1-4; D possibly corresponds to TRBD1 (6 bases). V lost 6 bases and J lost 0, with 11 bases in between. Germline V gene lookup returns CDR1 DFQATT and CDR2 SNEGSKA (reference sequence). This CDR3 spans 14 amino acids. The CDR3, as DNA: TGCAGTGCCACGACAGGAGCAACTAATGAAAAACTGTTTTTT. It encodes CSATTGATNEKLFF.

The rearrangement links TRBV20-1 to TRBJ1-6; D is undetermined. CDR1 DFQATT and CDR2 SNEGSKA come from the germline V gene (reference sequence). There are 14 residues in the CDR3. Trimming left V 4 bases short and J 3 bases short, with 10 bases between. The CDR3 here is CSAIQPSYNSPLHF. CDR3 coding DNA: TGCAGTGCTATACAGCCGAGCTATAATTCACCCCTCCACTTT.

This clonotype has only a few counts. This chain links TRBV12-5 with TRBJ2-1; either TRBD1 or TRBD2 may supply D (5 bases each). Germline loops: CDR1 LGHNT, CDR2 FRNRAP. Trimming took 1 base from V and 5 from J, leaving 9 bases between them. The CDR3 is 14 residues long. For the CDR3, the DNA is TGTGCTAGTGGTTTGGACCGGGACGACAATGAGCAGTTCTTC. It is translated as CASGLDRDDNEQFF.

This clonotype was recorded at least ten times. The genes are TRBV27 and TRBJ2-7; TRBD1 matches 8 bases. Germline V CDR1 and CDR2: MNHEY, SMNVEV (reference sequence). The ends lost 4 bases at V and 2 bases at J; junction bases unmatched: 13. The CDR3 runs to 17 residues. CDR3 in DNA: TGTGCCAGCAGTTCCATCAGGGGGCGCTTGGTACCCTACGAGCAGTACTTC. This gives the protein CASSSIRGRLVPYEQYF.

At least ten counts were recorded for this clonotype. V is TRBV28 and J is TRBJ2-2; D may be TRBD2 (6 bases). The CDR3 is made up of 15 amino acids. V was pared by 4 bases and J by 6 bases, with 15 bases between. Germline CDR1 MDHEN, CDR2 SYDVKM. The CDR3 sequence: CASSSPRGNAGELFF. The CDR3 DNA sequence: TGTGCCAGCAGTTCCCCTCGCGGGAATGCCGGGGAGCTGTTTTTT.

The chain links TRBV20-1 to TRBJ2-7; 7 positions match TRBD1. Per germline, CDR1 DFQATT and CDR2 SNEGSKA (reference sequence). J was trimmed by 0 bases and V by 5 bases; bases with no gene match: 7. CDR3 size: 14 residues. The CDR3 DNA follows: TGCAGTGCTTCACAGGGGAGTATCTCCTACGAGCAGTACTTC. Its translation is CSASQGSISYEQYF.